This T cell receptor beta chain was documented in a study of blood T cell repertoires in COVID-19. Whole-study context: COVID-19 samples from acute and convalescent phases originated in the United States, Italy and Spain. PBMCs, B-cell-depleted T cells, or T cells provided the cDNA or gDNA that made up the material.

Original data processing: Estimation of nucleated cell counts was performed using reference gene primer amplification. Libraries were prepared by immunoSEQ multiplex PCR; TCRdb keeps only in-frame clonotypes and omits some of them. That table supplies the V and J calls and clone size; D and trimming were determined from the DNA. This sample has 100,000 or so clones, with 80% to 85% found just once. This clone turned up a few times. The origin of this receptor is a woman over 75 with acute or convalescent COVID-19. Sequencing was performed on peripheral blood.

This CDR3 reads CATSREGGGELSYEQYF. The CDR3 nucleotides read TGTGCCACCAGCAGAGAGGGGGGAGGGGAGCTATCCTACGAGCAGTACTTC. This chain joins TRBV15 and TRBJ2-7, with 7 bases matching TRBD2. With V trimmed by 0 bases and J by 1 base, 9 bases remained unmatched. Germline V gene lookup returns CDR1 LNHNV and CDR2 YYDKDF (reference sequence). The CDR3 contains 17 residues.